Below, one T cell receptor beta chain is given with its context. The method was immunoSEQ multiplex PCR; TCRdb's version includes in-frame clones alone and lacks a portion of them. The table includes tens of thousands of clones, 82% detected once. This sample stems from a study of blood T cell repertoires in COVID-19. Trimming removed 8 bases at V and 2 bases at J, with 16 bases between. In germline, CDR1 is MNHEY, CDR2 SVGAGI. This CDR3 is built from 14 residues. The V and J genes are TRBV6-5 and TRBJ2-7; D is unresolved. Sequenced input: peripheral blood. The clonotype comes from an elderly woman with acute or convalescent COVID-19. This CDR3 is CASERKVPPYEQYF. DNA of the CDR3: TGTGCCAGCGAGCGCAAGGTCCCCCCCTACGAGCAGTACTTC.